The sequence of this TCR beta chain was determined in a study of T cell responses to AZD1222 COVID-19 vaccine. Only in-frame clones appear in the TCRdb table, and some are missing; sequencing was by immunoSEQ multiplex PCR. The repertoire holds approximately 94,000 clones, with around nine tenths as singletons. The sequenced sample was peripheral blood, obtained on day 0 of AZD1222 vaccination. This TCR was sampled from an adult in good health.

CDR3 residues: CASSLGQQPQHF. CDR3 bases: TGTGCCAGCAGCCTCGGACAGCAGCCCCAGCATTTT. The rearrangement links TRBV12-3 or TRBV12-4 to TRBJ1-5; perhaps TRBD1 as D (6 bases). The CDR3 extends over 12 amino acids. The ends were cut back, 6 bases at V and 7 bases at J, with 10 bases in the middle.